These 11 T cell receptor beta chains were all obtained from the same sample, sequenced in a study of blood T cell repertoires in COVID-19. The table came from immunoSEQ multiplex PCR; TCRdb's copy has only in-frame clones and leaves some out. The sample yields 250,000 to 350,000 clones, approximately 90% seen once. The sequenced sample was peripheral blood. Source of these receptors: a woman aged 60-70 years with acute or convalescent COVID-19.

The chain couples TRBV24-1 to TRBJ1-1, with D hard to call. The CDR3 runs to 15 residues. Germline values: CDR1 KGHDR, CDR2 SFDVKD. Trimming pared 4 bases from V and 4 bases from J, leaving 15 bases between. The chain's CDR3 is CATSDSRPVGTEAFF. In DNA form, the CDR3 reads TGTGCCACCAGTGACTCTAGGCCGGTGGGCACTGAAGCTTTCTTT.

The rearrangement links TRBV7-8 to TRBJ1-1; TRBD1 is a possible D gene (6 bases). The V end was cut by 8 bases, the J end by 0 bases, with 16 bases between. The CDR3 consists of 15 residues. Germline V gene data show CDR1 as SGHVS and CDR2 as FQNEAQ. The CDR3 here is CASGDTRDMNTEAFF. The CDR3 nucleotides read TGTGCCAGCGGAGACACCCGGGACATGAACACTGAAGCTTTCTTT. Together with reference TRBV7-8 and TRBJ1-1, the CDR3 gives the full variable domain: GAGVSQSPRYKVAKRGQDVALRCDPISGHVSLFWYQQALGQGPEFLTYFQNEAQLDKSGLPSDRFFAERPEGSVSTLKIQRTQQEDSAVYLCASGDTRDMNTEAFFGQGTRLTVV.

The table lists this clone with a count of one. Compared with germline, one end of the junction differs, possibly owing to a read error. This chain joins TRBV12-5 and TRBJ2-7, with 13 bases matching TRBD2. From germline, CDR1 is LGHNT and CDR2 FRNRAP. The CDR3 extends over 12 amino acids. CDR3 sequence: CASGLDGLAGDF. As DNA, the CDR3 is TGTGCTAGTGGTTTGGACGGACTAGCGGGGGACTTC.

V and J are TRBV11-2 and TRBJ2-2; tentative D call: TRBD1 (5 bases). Germline V gives CDR1 SGHAT, CDR2 FQNNGV. Trimming shortened V by 1 base and J by 4 bases, and 7 bases separated the two germline ends. There are 14 residues in the CDR3. CDR3 sequence: CASSLVQGTGELFF. The CDR3 DNA sequence: TGTGCCAGCAGCTTAGTTCAGGGCACCGGGGAGCTGTTTTTT. Supplemented by reference TRBV11-2 and TRBJ2-2, the full variable domain reads EAGVAQSPRYKIIEKRQSVAFWCNPISGHATLYWYQQILGQGPKLLIQFQNNGVVDDSQLPKDRFSAERLKGVDSTLKIQPAKLEDSAVYLCASSLVQGTGELFFGEGSRLTVL.

The chain employs TRBV24-1 and TRBJ2-3; D possibly corresponds to TRBD1 (6 bases). Germline CDR1 KGHDR, CDR2 SFDVKD. Trimming took 4 bases from V and 6 from J, leaving 13 bases between them. The CDR3 is 14 amino acids. The CDR3: CATSERGQTDTQYF. In DNA, the CDR3 is TGTGCCACCAGTGAACGAGGACAGACCGATACGCAGTATTTT.

This chain joins TRBV30 and TRBJ2-1; D unresolved. The germline CDR1 and CDR2 sequences are GTSNPN and SVGIG (reference sequence). The V gene lost 0 bases and the J gene lost 4 bases, with 13 bases spanning the gap. This CDR3 comprises 15 residues. The CDR3 sequence is CAWSVTSVLYNEQFF. In DNA form, the CDR3 reads TGTGCCTGGAGTGTAACCTCGGTCCTATACAATGAGCAGTTCTTC.

This chain joins TRBV27 and TRBJ1-1; TRBD1 matches at 9 bases. V dropped 8 bases and J dropped 6; count of bases not matched to a gene: 10. Germline loops: CDR1 MNHEY, CDR2 SMNVEV (reference sequence). The CDR3 has 14 residues. CDR3 sequence reads: CASGLGQGVAEAFF. Written as DNA, the CDR3 is TGTGCCAGCGGACTGGGACAGGGTGTCGCTGAAGCTTTCTTT.

This chain links TRBV29-1 with TRBJ2-1; 8 bases are shared with TRBD2. This CDR3 comprises 11 residues. The V gene end was trimmed by 7 bases and the J gene end by 7 bases; junction bases not matched to a gene: 3. Germline V gene lookup returns CDR1 SQVTM and CDR2 ANQGSEA. The CDR3 sequence is CSARLANEQFF. In DNA form, the CDR3 reads TGCAGCGCCAGACTAGCGAATGAGCAGTTCTTC.

This chain connects TRBV6-2 or TRBV6-3 to TRBJ2-1; D unresolved. Per germline, CDR1 MNHEY and CDR2 SVGEGT. V was trimmed by 0 bases and J by 0 bases, leaving 9 bases between them. CDR3 length: 16 amino acids. CDR3 residues: CASSYSSGRSYNEQFF. The DNA of the CDR3 is TGTGCCAGCAGTTACTCGTCAGGCCGCTCCTACAATGAGCAGTTCTTC.

The CDR3 is CASTFGTANEKLFF. CDR3 DNA sequence: TGTGCCAGCACCTTCGGGACAGCTAATGAAAAACTGTTTTTT. The rearrangement joins TRBV25-1 to TRBJ1-4, with TRBD1 identical over 7 bases. Germline values: CDR1 MGHDK, CDR2 SYGVNS. The CDR3 spans 14 residues. Germline trimming cut 7 bases from V and 3 bases from J; bases unmatched to any gene: 5.

The V call is TRBV7-2, the J call TRBJ2-7, with D maybe TRBD1 (6 bases). The V gene's germline CDR1 is SGHTA and CDR2 FQGNSA. Deletions cut 5 bases from V and 3 bases from J, with 8 bases between. The CDR3 totals 12 residues. The CDR3 loop reads CASSLQGYEQYF. The CDR3 nucleotides are TGTGCCAGCAGCCTACAGGGCTACGAGCAGTACTTC.